This T cell receptor beta chain was recorded in a study of radiotherapy plus CTLA-4 blockade in lung cancer. Whole-study findings and limits: Radiotherapy plus ipilimumab was followed by expansion in blood of tumor-derived TCR clones. The authors reported that early blood T cell clone dynamics, with interferon-beta, best predicted response.

As to this clone: The target antigen is unknown.

Profiling relied on immunoSEQ multiplex PCR, and the TCRdb table lists in-frame clones only, not all of them. The sample records tens of thousands of clones, about 83% being singletons. Enrolled patients, whose metastatic non-small-cell lung cancer was chemo-refractory, received focal radiation plus CTLA-4 blockade with ipilimumab. The receptor was derived from a human donor with non-small cell lung cancer whose response to radiotherapy plus ipilimumab could not be evaluated. Sequencing was performed on peripheral blood, taken from a patient treated with radiotherapy plus ipilimumab.

DNA for the CDR3: TGTGCCAGCAGCTCGACAGGGGGCTATGGTACGCAGTATTTT. It encodes CASSSTGGYGTQYF. The chain uses TRBV5-4 and TRBJ2-3, with TRBD1 matching over 10 bases. Germline V gene lookup returns CDR1 SGHNT and CDR2 YYREEE (reference sequence). The CDR3 has 14 residues. V lost 3 bases, J lost 8 bases, and 6 bases stayed unmatched.